This T cell receptor beta chain appears in the sequencing data of a study of shared clonotypes between healthy human individuals. Here immunoSEQ multiplex PCR was the method, and the copy in TCRdb shows in-frame clones only, minus some. The repertoire holds around 690,000 clones, with around 91% as singletons. This CDR3 has 16 amino acids. From germline, CDR1 is SGDLS and CDR2 YYNGEE. Deletions cut 0 bases from V and 1 base from J, with 13 bases between. This clonotype was obtained from a man aged 18 to 29 in good health. Some clones in this sample may be carry-over from other donors' samples. Sequences were obtained from memory CD8+ T cells from PBMCs. The subset was: CD45RO+ cells pooled with CCR7-negative TemRA cells. The rearrangement links TRBV9 to TRBJ1-1, with D unclear. CDR3 residues: CASSVVRTGPNTEAFF. The CDR3 DNA follows: TGTGCCAGCAGCGTAGTTCGTACGGGCCCGAACACTGAAGCTTTCTTT. The full variable domain, with the rest looked up from reference TRBV9 and TRBJ1-1, is DSGVTQTPKHLITATGQRVTLRCSPRSGDLSVYWYQQSLDQGLQFLIQYYNGEERAKGNILERFSAQQFPDLHSELNLSSLELGDSALYFCASSVVRTGPNTEAFFGQGTRLTVV.